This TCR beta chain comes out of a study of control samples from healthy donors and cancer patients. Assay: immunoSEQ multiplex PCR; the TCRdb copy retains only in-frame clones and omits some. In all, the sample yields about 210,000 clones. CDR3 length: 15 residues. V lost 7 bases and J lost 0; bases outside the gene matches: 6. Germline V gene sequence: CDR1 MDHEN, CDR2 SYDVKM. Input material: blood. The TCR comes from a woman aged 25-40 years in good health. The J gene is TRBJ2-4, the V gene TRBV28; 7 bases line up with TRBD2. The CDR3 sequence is CASTGEGLAKNIQYF. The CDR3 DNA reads TGTGCCAGCACCGGGGAGGGACTAGCCAAAAACATTCAGTACTTC.